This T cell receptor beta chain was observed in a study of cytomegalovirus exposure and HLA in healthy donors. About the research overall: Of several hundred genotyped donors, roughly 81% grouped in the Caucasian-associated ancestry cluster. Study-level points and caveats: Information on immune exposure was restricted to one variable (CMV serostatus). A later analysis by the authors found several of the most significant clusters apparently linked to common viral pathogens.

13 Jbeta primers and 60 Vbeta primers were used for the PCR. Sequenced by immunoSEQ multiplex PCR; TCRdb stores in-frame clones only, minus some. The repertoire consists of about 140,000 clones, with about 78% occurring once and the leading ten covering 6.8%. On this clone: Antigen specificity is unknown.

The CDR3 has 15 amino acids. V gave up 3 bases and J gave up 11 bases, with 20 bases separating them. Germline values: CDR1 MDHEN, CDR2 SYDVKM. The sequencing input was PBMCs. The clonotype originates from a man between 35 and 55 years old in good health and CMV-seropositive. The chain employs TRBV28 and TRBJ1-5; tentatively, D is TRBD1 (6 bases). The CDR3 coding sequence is TGTGCCAGCAGTTTTAGTTTCAGGGGAAGATTTTCCCAGCATTTT. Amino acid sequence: CASSFSFRGRFSQHF.